Listed below are T cell receptor beta chains from one sample, sequenced in a study of blood T cell repertoires in COVID-19. Only in-frame clones appear in the TCRdb table, and some are missing; sequencing was by immunoSEQ multiplex PCR. The table shows 170,000 or so clones, with approximately 86% occurring only once. The sample comprised peripheral blood. Receptors were obtained from a man between 40 and 49 years old with active or convalescent COVID-19. Both conserved end residues are part of each CDR3. D genes are given only for firm matches. Part of the rows lack a size; the others show once, few, many or a class for expanded clones.

j_gene: TRBJ2-2
d_gene: TRBD2
v_gene: TRBV27
abundance: -
CDR3aa: CASSGLAGENTGELFF
CDR3nt: TGTGCCAGCAGTGGTCTAGCGGGGGAGAACACCGGGGAGCTGTTTTTT

j_gene: TRBJ1-5
d_gene: TRBD1
v_gene: TRBV6-6
abundance: -
CDR3aa: CASSRQGDRQPQHF
CDR3nt: TGTGCCAGCAGCCGACAGGGCGATCGTCAGCCCCAGCATTTT

j_gene: TRBJ1-5
d_gene: -
v_gene: TRBV6-5
abundance: -
CDR3aa: CASSSQGVGNQPQHF
CDR3nt: TGTGCCAGCAGTTCCCAGGGTGTGGGCAATCAGCCCCAGCATTTT

j_gene: TRBJ2-2
d_gene: TRBD2
v_gene: TRBV6-2/TRBV6-3
abundance: -
CDR3aa: CASSRLAGIKIQTGELFF
CDR3nt: TGTGCCAGCAGTAGACTAGCGGGGATCAAGATCCAAACCGGGGAGCTGTTTTTT

j_gene: TRBJ2-7
d_gene: -
v_gene: TRBV5-1
abundance: -
CDR3aa: CASSLAQATYEQYF
CDR3nt: TGCGCCAGCAGCTTGGCCCAGGCTACCTACGAGCAGTACTTC

j_gene: TRBJ1-4
d_gene: TRBD1
v_gene: TRBV6-6
abundance: -
CDR3aa: CASQDRGGEKLFF
CDR3nt: TGTGCCAGCCAGGACAGGGGAGGCGAAAAACTGTTTTTT

j_gene: TRBJ1-6
d_gene: -
v_gene: TRBV19
abundance: few
CDR3aa: CASSSARGNSPLHF
CDR3nt: TGTGCCAGTAGTTCCGCCCGGGGTAATTCACCCCTCCACTTT

j_gene: TRBJ1-3
d_gene: -
v_gene: TRBV7-2
abundance: -
CDR3aa: CASSLARISGNTIYF
CDR3nt: TGTGCCAGCAGCTTAGCGAGAATCTCTGGAAACACCATATATTTT

j_gene: TRBJ2-7
d_gene: -
v_gene: TRBV18
abundance: once
CDR3aa: CASSLQGYEQYF
CDR3nt: TGTGCCAGCTCGCTTCAGGGTTACGAGCAGTACTTC

j_gene: TRBJ2-5
d_gene: TRBD1
v_gene: TRBV7-2
abundance: -
CDR3aa: CASSYRDRGTYTSETQYF
CDR3nt: TGTGCCAGCAGCTACCGGGACAGGGGGACTTATACGTCGGAGACCCAGTACTTC

j_gene: TRBJ1-3
d_gene: -
v_gene: TRBV9
abundance: -
CDR3aa: CASSRESSGNTIYF
CDR3nt: TGTGCCAGCAGCCGGGAGAGCTCTGGAAACACCATATATTTT

j_gene: TRBJ1-2
d_gene: -
v_gene: TRBV15
abundance: -
CDR3aa: CATSRDPQGGYTF
CDR3nt: TGTGCCACCAGCAGAGATCCACAGGGTGGCTACACCTTC

j_gene: TRBJ2-1
d_gene: -
v_gene: TRBV12-3/TRBV12-4
abundance: -
CDR3aa: CASSQGEEDEQFF
CDR3nt: TGTGCCAGCAGCCAAGGGGAGGAGGATGAGCAGTTCTTC

j_gene: TRBJ2-2
d_gene: TRBD1
v_gene: TRBV6-6
abundance: -
CDR3aa: CASQGVGLIGELFF
CDR3nt: TGTGCCTCACAGGGGGTTGGTCTAATCGGGGAGCTGTTTTTT

j_gene: TRBJ2-7
d_gene: -
v_gene: TRBV13
abundance: -
CDR3aa: CASSLRGSRYEQYF
CDR3nt: TGTGCCAGCAGTCTTCGGGGGTCCCGCTACGAGCAGTACTTC

j_gene: TRBJ1-2
d_gene: -
v_gene: TRBV5-6
abundance: -
CDR3aa: CASSLTDYGYTF
CDR3nt: TGTGCCAGCAGCTTGACAGACTATGGCTACACCTTC

j_gene: TRBJ2-5
d_gene: TRBD2
v_gene: TRBV18
abundance: few
CDR3aa: CASSLAGAQETQYF
CDR3nt: TGTGCCAGCTCACTAGCGGGGGCCCAAGAGACCCAGTACTTC

j_gene: TRBJ1-1
d_gene: TRBD1
v_gene: TRBV7-9
abundance: -
CDR3aa: CASSPQGALTEAFF
CDR3nt: TGTGCCAGCAGCCCACAGGGGGCGCTTACTGAAGCTTTCTTT

j_gene: TRBJ1-5
d_gene: -
v_gene: TRBV9
abundance: -
CDR3aa: CASSVDGSLAPQHF
CDR3nt: TGTGCCAGCAGCGTAGACGGGAGTCTAGCGCCCCAGCATTTT

j_gene: TRBJ1-5
d_gene: -
v_gene: TRBV30
abundance: -
CDR3aa: CAWSTGGNQPQHF
CDR3nt: TGTGCCTGGAGTACGGGGGGCAATCAGCCCCAGCATTTT

j_gene: TRBJ1-5
d_gene: -
v_gene: TRBV7-2
abundance: few
CDR3aa: CASSLSRGDQPQHF
CDR3nt: TGTGCCAGCAGCTTAAGCCGAGGAGATCAGCCCCAGCATTTT

j_gene: TRBJ1-4
d_gene: -
v_gene: TRBV19
abundance: -
CDR3aa: CASSRPVGTRTNEKLFF
CDR3nt: TGTGCCAGTAGCCGACCTGTCGGGACTCGAACTAATGAAAAACTGTTTTTT

j_gene: TRBJ2-7
d_gene: -
v_gene: TRBV20-1
abundance: few
CDR3aa: CSAAGEGEQYF
CDR3nt: TGCAGTGCCGCAGGGGAGGGGGAGCAGTACTTC

j_gene: TRBJ1-5
d_gene: TRBD1
v_gene: TRBV20-1
abundance: once
CDR3aa: CSASRDREGQPQHF
CDR3nt: TGCAGTGCTAGTCGGGACAGGGAGGGTCAGCCCCAGCATTTT

j_gene: TRBJ2-3
d_gene: -
v_gene: TRBV5-5
abundance: -
CDR3aa: CASSPGLYTDTQYF
CDR3nt: TGTGCCAGCAGCCCGGGACTGTACACAGATACGCAGTATTTT

j_gene: TRBJ1-1
d_gene: -
v_gene: TRBV18
abundance: -
CDR3aa: CASSPLRGPEAFF
CDR3nt: TGTGCCAGCTCACCGCTCAGGGGTCCTGAAGCTTTCTTT

j_gene: TRBJ2-7
d_gene: -
v_gene: TRBV19
abundance: few
CDR3aa: CASSIQARHSYEQYF
CDR3nt: TGTGCCAGTAGTATCCAGGCCCGTCACTCCTACGAGCAGTACTTC

j_gene: TRBJ2-7
d_gene: TRBD1
v_gene: TRBV11-1
abundance: once
CDR3aa: CASSSDRSTYEQYF
CDR3nt: TGTGCCAGCAGCTCGGACAGGAGTACCTACGAGCAGTACTTC

j_gene: TRBJ1-5
d_gene: -
v_gene: TRBV30
abundance: -
CDR3aa: CAFSQGNQPQHF
CDR3nt: TGTGCCTTTTCACAGGGAAATCAGCCCCAGCATTTT

j_gene: TRBJ2-5
d_gene: TRBD2
v_gene: TRBV7-6
abundance: -
CDR3aa: CASSTGTSGVQETQYF
CDR3nt: TGTGCCAGCAGCACTGGGACTAGCGGGGTACAAGAGACCCAGTACTTC

j_gene: TRBJ1-6
d_gene: -
v_gene: TRBV12-5
abundance: -
CDR3aa: CASGQGDSPLHF
CDR3nt: TGTGCTAGTGGACAGGGAGATTCACCCCTCCACTTT

j_gene: TRBJ2-3
d_gene: TRBD1
v_gene: TRBV7-2
abundance: -
CDR3aa: CASEGQGAGNADTQYF
CDR3nt: TGTGCCAGCGAGGGACAGGGGGCGGGTAACGCAGATACGCAGTATTTT

j_gene: TRBJ2-3
d_gene: TRBD1
v_gene: TRBV11-1
abundance: -
CDR3aa: CASSLVGQGGDTQYF
CDR3nt: TGTGCCAGCAGCCTCGTTGGACAGGGGGGGGATACGCAGTATTTT

j_gene: TRBJ2-7
d_gene: -
v_gene: TRBV5-1
abundance: few
CDR3aa: CASSLETGRYYEQYF
CDR3nt: TGCGCCAGCAGCTTGGAGACAGGGAGGTACTACGAGCAGTACTTC

j_gene: TRBJ2-1
d_gene: TRBD2
v_gene: TRBV20-1
abundance: -
CDR3aa: CSASIRSGGLNEQFF
CDR3nt: TGCAGTGCTAGTATTAGGAGCGGGGGTCTCAATGAGCAGTTCTTC

j_gene: TRBJ1-2
d_gene: -
v_gene: TRBV30
abundance: once
CDR3aa: CAWRYSSNYGYTF
CDR3nt: TGTGCCTGGAGGTACAGCTCTAACTATGGCTACACCTTC

j_gene: TRBJ2-7
d_gene: TRBD1
v_gene: TRBV19
abundance: -
CDR3aa: CASSRDGTGIIGAYEQYF
CDR3nt: TGTGCCAGTAGTAGAGACGGGACAGGGATAATTGGGGCGTACGAGCAGTACTTC

j_gene: TRBJ1-1
d_gene: -
v_gene: TRBV29-1
abundance: -
CDR3aa: CSVGGHLNTEAFF
CDR3nt: TGCAGCGTTGGCGGACACCTGAACACTGAAGCTTTCTTT

j_gene: TRBJ1-6
d_gene: -
v_gene: TRBV27
abundance: -
CDR3aa: CASSLGGLNSPLHF
CDR3nt: TGTGCCAGCAGTTTGGGAGGACTCAATTCACCCCTCCACTTT

j_gene: TRBJ2-2
d_gene: TRBD2
v_gene: TRBV29-1
abundance: -
CDR3aa: CSARTSGGPNTGELFF
CDR3nt: TGCAGCGCCAGGACTAGCGGGGGGCCGAACACCGGGGAGCTGTTTTTT

j_gene: TRBJ2-5
d_gene: TRBD2
v_gene: TRBV5-1
abundance: -
CDR3aa: CASSLAASGQETQYF
CDR3nt: TGCGCCAGCAGCTTGGCCGCTAGCGGGCAAGAGACCCAGTACTTC

j_gene: TRBJ1-1
d_gene: -
v_gene: TRBV7-9
abundance: -
CDR3aa: CASTPWEDTEAFF
CDR3nt: TGTGCCAGCACCCCGTGGGAGGACACTGAAGCTTTCTTT

j_gene: TRBJ2-1
d_gene: -
v_gene: TRBV5-1
abundance: -
CDR3aa: CASSLDGGPHNEQFF
CDR3nt: TGCGCCAGCAGCTTAGACGGGGGGCCCCACAATGAGCAGTTCTTC

j_gene: TRBJ1-2
d_gene: -
v_gene: TRBV5-4
abundance: -
CDR3aa: CASSLDERDGYTF
CDR3nt: TGTGCCAGCAGCTTAGACGAGCGGGATGGCTACACCTTC

j_gene: TRBJ2-3
d_gene: TRBD2
v_gene: TRBV2
abundance: once
CDR3aa: CASSDGGVDTQYF
CDR3nt: TGTGCCAGCAGTGACGGGGGGGTAGATACGCAGTATTTT

j_gene: TRBJ2-5
d_gene: TRBD2
v_gene: TRBV10-3
abundance: -
CDR3aa: CATKWTSGAQETQYF
CDR3nt: TGTGCCACCAAATGGACTAGCGGGGCACAAGAGACCCAGTACTTC

j_gene: TRBJ1-5
d_gene: -
v_gene: TRBV2
abundance: -
CDR3aa: CASSQGGNQPQHF
CDR3nt: TGTGCCAGCAGCCAGGGTGGCAATCAGCCCCAGCATTTT

j_gene: TRBJ2-7
d_gene: TRBD2
v_gene: TRBV9
abundance: -
CDR3aa: CASSVVSGDYEQYF
CDR3nt: TGTGCCAGCAGCGTAGTTAGCGGGGACTACGAGCAGTACTTC

j_gene: TRBJ2-7
d_gene: TRBD1
v_gene: TRBV13
abundance: once
CDR3aa: CASSPQGTGGPYEQYF
CDR3nt: TGTGCCAGCAGCCCCCAAGGGACAGGGGGTCCCTACGAGCAGTACTTC

j_gene: TRBJ1-3
d_gene: -
v_gene: TRBV6-5
abundance: -
CDR3aa: CASSPPAGSGNTIYF
CDR3nt: TGTGCCAGCAGCCCCCCCGCAGGGTCTGGAAACACCATATATTTT

j_gene: TRBJ2-2
d_gene: TRBD1
v_gene: TRBV7-6
abundance: few
CDR3aa: CASRPTPGGAGTGELFF
CDR3nt: TGTGCCAGCAGGCCCACGCCAGGGGGCGCGGGCACCGGGGAGCTGTTTTTT

j_gene: TRBJ1-3
d_gene: -
v_gene: TRBV28
abundance: -
CDR3aa: CASSLGGGGNTIYF
CDR3nt: TGTGCCAGCAGTTTGGGGGGTGGTGGAAACACCATATATTTT

j_gene: TRBJ2-7
d_gene: -
v_gene: TRBV9
abundance: -
CDR3aa: CASSVPGLASYEQYF
CDR3nt: TGTGCCAGCAGCGTACCGGGACTGGCGTCCTACGAGCAGTACTTC